These 29 T cell receptor beta chains originate from one sample sequenced in a study of siplizumab effects on memory and regulatory T cells (dated by TCRdb to the late 2010s). The method was the immunoSEQ multiplex PCR assay. The immuneACCESS repertoire file appears here via TCRdb, limited to in-frame rearrangements. These files lack a portion of the clones; in checked studies, under half of the deficit traces to unresolved V genes, and the cause of the others is not known. Present in this sample are around 100,000 clones, approximately 92% of which were seen just once. Of the sample, around 2.7% falls within the top ten clones. Sample: CD4+ T cells sorted from blood. The receptors originated from a human donor in good health. Some clones in this sample may be carry-over from other donors' samples.

The gene calls are TRBV5-1 and TRBJ2-7; TRBD1 matches at 10 bases. V lost 4 bases, J lost 2 bases, and 3 bases stayed unmatched. This CDR3 contains 14 residues. Germline CDR1 and CDR2: SGHRS and YFSETQ. The CDR3 loop is CASSRDRGPYEQYF. The CDR3 DNA sequence: TGCGCCAGCAGCCGGGACAGGGGACCCTACGAGCAGTACTTC.

The chain carries TRBV2 and TRBJ1-3; possibly TRBD1 for D (5 bases). This CDR3 comprises 18 residues. Germline values: CDR1 SNHLY, CDR2 FYNNEI. The V gene lost 6 bases and the J gene lost 0 bases, with 21 bases spanning the gap. CDR3 loop: CASRMNLILGGSGNTIYF. The CDR3 coding sequence is TGTGCCAGCAGGATGAACCTCATTTTGGGGGGCTCTGGAAACACCATATATTTT.

The V call is TRBV27, the J call TRBJ1-2; 7 bases match TRBD1. This CDR3 is 15 amino acids long. V gave up 4 bases and J gave up 0 bases; unmatched junction bases: 5. CDR1 is MNHEY, CDR2 SMNVEV, per germline (reference sequence). CDR3 bases: TGTGCCAGCAGTTCGCGACAGGGACCTAACTATGGCTACACCTTC. Translation gives CASSSRQGPNYGYTF.

The chain uses TRBV19 and TRBJ2-2; the D is unclear. V was trimmed by 9 bases and J by 0 bases, leaving 14 bases between them. Germline CDR1 and CDR2: LNHDA and SQIVND (reference sequence). The CDR3 length is 15 residues. The CDR3 region has the DNA TGTGCCAGCCAGCCGGACGGATCGAACACCGGGGAGCTGTTTTTT. It is translated as CASQPDGSNTGELFF.

This rearrangement joins TRBV29-1 to TRBJ1-3, with 7 nucleotides matching TRBD1. The CDR3 is made up of 13 amino acids. Germline-derived CDR1 and CDR2 are SQVTM and ANQGSEA. V dropped 7 bases and J dropped 2; count of bases not matched to a gene: 5. The CDR3 DNA reads TGCAGCGCCACGGACAGGACTGGAAACACCATATATTTT. This encodes CSATDRTGNTIYF.

The rearrangement uses TRBV4-2 and TRBJ2-5; 12 bases are shared with TRBD2. The CDR3 is 16 amino acids. Germline lookup yields CDR1 LGHNA and CDR2 YNFKEQ. The V gene end was trimmed by 5 bases and the J gene end by 4 bases; junction bases not matched to a gene: 8. CDR3 protein: CASSRRLAGEGETQYF. The CDR3 DNA sequence: TGTGCCAGCAGCAGGCGACTAGCGGGAGAGGGAGAGACCCAGTACTTC.

This chain uses TRBV7-9 with TRBJ2-1; TRBD2 might be the D (6 bases). Germline V lookup: CDR1 SEHNR, CDR2 FQNEAQ (reference sequence). Trimming removed 5 bases from V and 15 bases from J, with 14 bases in between. The CDR3 extends over 11 amino acids. CDR3 loop: CASSQTRGLFF. The DNA of the CDR3 is TGTGCCAGCAGCCAGACTAGAGGTCTGTTCTTC.

This sequence joins TRBV10-1 and TRBJ2-1; D is ambiguous. The CDR3 covers 13 residues. V was clipped by 3 bases and J by 5 bases, with 8 bases between them. The germline gives CDR1 WNHNN, CDR2 SYGVQD (reference sequence). This chain's CDR3 is CASSDRGDNEQFF. DNA of the CDR3: TGCGCCAGCAGTGATCGTGGGGACAATGAGCAGTTCTTC.

The rearrangement joins TRBV29-1 to TRBJ2-3, with TRBD2 identical over 10 bases. V trimming: 5 bases; J trimming: 3 bases; junction bases outside the gene matches: 14. This CDR3 is 17 amino acids long. Germline CDR1 reads SQVTM; CDR2 reads ANQGSEA. CDR3 loop: CSVLASGRAGRTDTQYF. CDR3 bases: TGCAGCGTTTTGGCGAGCGGGAGGGCCGGGCGGACAGATACGCAGTATTTT.

This clone showed up just once. V usage is TRBV25-1 and J usage is TRBJ1-4; TRBD1 might be the D (6 bases). The V end was cut by 6 bases, the J end by 8 bases, with 19 bases between. CDR1 and CDR2 (germline): MGHDK, SYGVNS. The CDR3 runs 15 residues. CDR3 amino acids: CASRSGALLEEKLFF. The DNA of the CDR3 is TGTGCCAGCAGATCAGGGGCTCTTTTGGAAGAAAAACTGTTTTTT. The full variable domain, completed using reference TRBV25-1 and TRBJ1-4, is EADIYQTPRYLVIGTGKKITLECSQTMGHDKMYWYQQDPGMELHLIHYSYGVNSTEKGDLSSESTVSRIRTEHFPLTLESARPSHTSQYLCASRSGALLEEKLFFGSGTQLSVL.

Note on this clone: Other DNA sequences in the sample encode the same CDR3. The rearrangement links TRBV11-2 to TRBJ1-1; no definite D call. Germline assignment: CDR1 SGHAT and CDR2 FQNNGV. V lost 2 bases, J lost 4 bases, and 11 bases lay in between. This CDR3 contains 14 residues. The DNA for the CDR3 is TGTGCCAGCAGCTTACTCCTCGATAGCACTGAAGCTTTCTTT. Amino acid sequence: CASSLLLDSTEAFF.

The chain combines TRBV6-6 with TRBJ2-7, with 7 bases that match TRBD2. This CDR3 contains 14 residues. Germline V lookup: CDR1 MNHNY, CDR2 SVGAGI (reference sequence). Trimming cost V 2 bases and J 3 bases; bases outside gene matches: 4. In DNA, the CDR3 is TGTGCCAGCAGTTACAATCCGGGGGGCTACGAGCAGTACTTC. It specifies CASSYNPGGYEQYF.

V usage is TRBV28 and J usage is TRBJ2-7; the D call may be TRBD1 or TRBD2 (5 bases each). Trimming removed 6 bases at V and 7 bases at J, with 16 bases between. The germline CDR1 and CDR2 sequences are MDHEN and SYDVKM. The CDR3 runs to 13 residues. Here the CDR3 reads CASSQGTGGEQYF. The DNA of the CDR3 is TGTGCCAGCAGCCAAGGGACGGGCGGGGAGCAGTACTTC.

The CDR3 DNA follows: TGTGCCAGTAGTTCAATCGTAATCCCTGGTCAGCCCCAGCATTTT. Translated: CASSSIVIPGQPQHF. The rearrangement uses TRBV19 and TRBJ1-5; D ambiguous. The germline CDR1 and CDR2 sequences are LNHDA and SQIVND (reference sequence). This CDR3 comprises 15 residues. The V and J ends lost 5 bases and 6 bases respectively, with 17 bases between them.

V is TRBV6-6 and J is TRBJ2-7; 10 bases are a match to TRBD1. CDR3 length equals 15 residues. With V trimmed by 8 bases and J by 3 bases, 10 bases remained unmatched. Germline CDR1 and CDR2: MNHNY and SVGAGI (reference sequence). CDR3 amino acids: CASSQTGTGVYEQYF. CDR3 nucleotide sequence: TGTGCCAGCTCTCAAACCGGGACAGGGGTCTACGAGCAGTACTTC.

This clone was detected only a few times. This chain links TRBV19 with TRBJ2-2; perhaps TRBD1 as D (6 bases). The CDR3 has 14 amino acids. In germline, CDR1 is LNHDA, CDR2 SQIVND (reference sequence). Trimming took off 7 bases at V and 1 base at J, with 10 bases between the two ends. CDR3 in amino acids: CASTQQGNTGELFF. In nucleotides, the CDR3 is TGTGCCAGTACCCAACAGGGGAACACCGGGGAGCTGTTTTTT.

The chain links TRBV27 to TRBJ1-2, with 8 bases aligning to TRBD1. The CDR3 sequence is 13 residues long. Unmatched junction bases numbered 5, after V lost 5 bases and J lost 6 bases. Germline CDR1 and CDR2: MNHEY and SMNVEV (reference sequence). In DNA form, the CDR3 reads TGTGCCAGCAGTAAGGACAGGGTTAATGGCTACACCTTC. It is translated as CASSKDRVNGYTF.

DNA for the CDR3: TGTGCAAGTCGCTCCGGTGGGACTAGCGGAGGACGGAACACCGGGGAGCTGTTTTTT. Translation gives CASRSGGTSGGRNTGELFF. The V call is TRBV12-2, the J call TRBJ2-2; the table's D call of TRBD2 was not tested on the DNA. TRBV12-2 is a listed pseudogene. This CDR3 region has 19 residues.

The chain joins TRBV9 to TRBJ2-2; tentatively, D is TRBD1 or TRBD2 (5 bases each). The CDR3 length is 15 residues. Germline CDR1 reads SGDLS; CDR2 reads YYNGEE. Trimming cost V 3 bases and J 5 bases, with 14 bases left between them. CDR3 sequence reads: CASSAGPPRTGELFF. CDR3 nucleotides: TGTGCCAGCAGCGCGGGACCTCCTCGGACCGGGGAGCTGTTTTTT.

A few counts support this clone. The DNA for the CDR3 is TGTGCCAGCAGTGACTATGGTAGGTCCACTGAAGCTTTCTTT. Protein product: CASSDYGRSTEAFF. The rearrangement joins TRBV25-1 to TRBJ1-1; D uncertain. The CDR3 is made up of 14 amino acids. V was pared by 3 bases and J by 4 bases, with 12 bases between. Germline V gene lookup returns CDR1 MGHDK and CDR2 SYGVNS.

V and J are TRBV7-2 and TRBJ1-5; D call uncertain. V gave up 0 bases and J gave up 7 bases, with 10 bases separating them. The CDR3 totals 14 residues. Per the germline V gene, CDR1 is SGHTA and CDR2 is FQGNSA. This CDR3 is CASSLAGFRQPQHF. Here the CDR3 DNA reads TGTGCCAGCAGCTTAGCCGGGTTTCGGCAGCCCCAGCATTTT.

V gene TRBV16 combines with J gene TRBJ1-5; a possible D gene is TRBD1 (5 bases). The CDR3 is 14 residues long. Germline-derived CDR1 and CDR2 are KGHSY and FQNENV. V dropped 4 bases and J dropped 3 bases, with 10 bases sitting between them. The CDR3 DNA follows: TGTGCCAGCAGCCCCCGGGACTACAATCAGCCCCAGCATTTT. Translation: CASSPRDYNQPQHF.

The chain carries TRBV30 and TRBJ1-2; D uncertain. CDR1 is GTSNPN, CDR2 SVGIG, per germline (reference sequence). V was trimmed by 4 bases and J by 0 bases, leaving 9 bases between them. This CDR3 contains 13 residues. The CDR3 DNA follows: TGTGCCTGGAACAGCTACTCTAACTATGGCTACACCTTC. Translating gives CAWNSYSNYGYTF.

The genes are TRBV7-6 and TRBJ2-4; 12 bases align to TRBD1. Germline V lookup: CDR1 SGHVS, CDR2 FNYEAQ. There are 20 residues in the CDR3. The junction had 17 bases not matched to a gene; V was cut back by 5 bases and J by 3 bases. The CDR3 region has the DNA TGTGCCAGCAGCCTAGGGCCCGGGACAGGGGGCGGATTAGGCAAAAACATTCAGTACTTC. This codes for CASSLGPGTGGGLGKNIQYF.

The chain carries TRBV10-3 and TRBJ2-5; D tentatively reads TRBD1 or TRBD2 (6 bases each). Trimming removed 6 bases from V and 4 bases from J, with 12 bases in between. The germline CDR1 and CDR2 sequences are ENHRY and SYGVKD. The CDR3 has 13 residues. The CDR3 protein is CAIRFGGGETQYF. As DNA, the CDR3 is TGTGCCATCAGATTTGGAGGGGGAGAGACCCAGTACTTC.

J is TRBJ1-2 and V is TRBV18; D not resolved. Germline CDR1 is KGHSH and CDR2 is LQKENI. V was pared by 6 bases and J by 4 bases, with 12 bases between. The CDR3 has 13 residues. The CDR3 DNA reads as TGTGCCAGCTCCCTGGACGGACTCTATGGCTACACCTTC. Translating it yields CASSLDGLYGYTF.

The rearrangement uses TRBV7-9 and TRBJ2-7; TRBD1 matches 8 bases. Germline V gene data show CDR1 as SEHNR and CDR2 as FQNEAQ (reference sequence). The CDR3 extends over 14 amino acids. The V gene end was trimmed by 5 bases and the J gene end by 3 bases; junction bases not matched to a gene: 6. CDR3 in DNA: TGTGCCAGCAGCACCGACAGGGGTGACTACGAGCAGTACTTC. Residues: CASSTDRGDYEQYF.

The DNA of the CDR3 is TGTGCCAGCAGCTTAGGACTCGGGACTCCCACCCAGACAGATACGCAGTATTTT. Its protein is CASSLGLGTPTQTDTQYF. V gene TRBV7-9 combines with J gene TRBJ2-3; the D gene is possibly TRBD2 (6 bases). The CDR3 covers 18 residues. V was trimmed by 1 base and J by 3 bases, leaving 20 bases between them. Looked up from germline, CDR1 is SEHNR and CDR2 is FQNEAQ (reference sequence). Complete variable domain (other parts from reference TRBV7-9 and TRBJ2-3): DTGVSQNPRHKITKRGQNVTFRCDPISEHNRLYWYRQTLGQGPEFLTYFQNEAQLEKSRLLSDRFSAERPKGSFSTLEIQRTEQGDSAMYLCASSLGLGTPTQTDTQYFGPGTRLTVL.

The rearrangement joins TRBV14 to TRBJ2-7; D is ambiguous. The length of the CDR3 is 12 residues. V was trimmed by 4 bases and J by 3 bases, leaving 7 bases between them. Germline V gene lookup returns CDR1 SGHDN and CDR2 FVKESK. The CDR3 region has the DNA TGTGCCAGCAGCCCCGTCAGCTACGAGCAGTACTTC. Protein product: CASSPVSYEQYF.